This entry is about one T cell receptor beta chain. Its antigen is unknown. Within one base of it there is no much larger clone, and no base qualities were kept. Compared with germline, V lacks 1 base and J lacks 4 bases; bases without a gene match: 5. Including cysteine and phenylalanine, the CDR3 has 15 amino acids. CDR3 DNA only is kept here, 45 bases in frame from base 1. Looking up the germline V gene yields CDR1 LGHNA and CDR2 YNFKEQ. This sample stems from a study of blood T cell repertoires in COVID-19 (dated by TCRdb to 2020 to 2021). Notes on the research overall: Collaborator samples came from the United States, Italy and Spain and covered acute and convalescent phases of COVID-19. The material from the prospective study consisted of cDNA or gDNA derived from T cells, B-cell-depleted T cells, or PBMCs. Deeply sampled blood TCRbeta repertoires from subjects exposed to, actively infected with, or recovered from COVID-19 were included in the dataset. The repertoires were released in a freely available public database intended as a resource for research on the immune response to SARS-CoV-2. The samples were drawn from two sources: the first 160 participants of the ongoing ImmuneRACE study, and 1,200 or so subjects contributed by 6 global collaborators. Nearly every sample came with metadata listing a de-identified subject ID, COVID-19 status, age in years and sex. Where available, HLA class I and class II types were obtained from metadata supplied by the sample provider rather than from assay-based typing. Results the study describes overall, beyond this receptor: Clinical and demographic metadata were provided uncurated, with the amount varying by source and participant.

TCRbeta CDR3 regions were amplified from genomic DNA by means of the immunoSEQ Assay, a bias-controlled multiplex PCR. The paper's data handling went like this. Nucleated cell counts per sample were estimated from amplification of reference gene primers within the assay. To quantify the absolute abundance of each unique TCRbeta CDR3 rearrangement, sequence reads were collapsed and filtered. For each sample, productive Simpson clonality was calculated by taking the square root of Simpson's diversity index across productive rearrangements. TCRdb took over this immuneACCESS table, retaining in-frame rearrangements with V and J assigned. Such tables are incomplete; in checked studies, under half of the missing clones stem from an unresolved V gene, and the remainder is unexplained. The DNA was the basis for D and trimming; V, J and clone size are from that table. The sample table lists some 380,000 clones, about 87% of them with a count of one. The ten largest account for 1.3% of the sample.

Participants in the prospective study were aged about 18 to 95 years, lived in 20 to 30 United States geographic areas, and enrolled through a virtual design. In the prospective study, cohorts were assigned on the basis of participant-reported clinical history obtained from a screening survey and a study questionnaire. Recovered participants in ImmuneRACE Cohort 3 were defined by two consecutive negative NP/OP PCR tests, clearance by a healthcare professional, or resolution of symptoms. Mobile phlebotomists in the prospective study collected whole blood, serum and a nasopharyngeal or oropharyngeal swab from every participant. Over an approximately two-month period, participants in the prospective study had the option of providing additional blood draws and questionnaires. Blood samples from the prospective study were shipped frozen or at room temperature prior to DNA extraction.

The rearrangement combines TRBV4-2 with TRBJ1-2; 8 central nucleotides agree with TRBD1. This TCR was sampled from a man aged 25-40 years who had recovered from COVID-19. The sequenced sample consisted of PBMCs or T cells enriched from blood (not recorded which). The CDR3 corresponds to CASSQGRGQGYGYTF. The DNA sequence follows: TGTGCCAGCAGCCAAGGCAGGGGGCAGGGCTATGGCTACACCTTC.